This T cell receptor (beta chain) is from a study of a mutant IDH1 vaccine in newly diagnosed glioma. Time point denoted: week 47, end of study. With topical imiquimod, each dose of the vaccine consisted of 300 ug of mutant IDH1 20-mer peptide. Patients received eight vaccinations in weeks 1, 3, 5, 7, 11, 15, 19, 23. Deletions cut 3 bases from V and 4 bases from J, with 15 bases between. The CDR3 totals 15 residues. CDR1 is SGHTA and CDR2 is FQGNSA in the germline V gene. The method was immunoSEQ multiplex PCR; TCRdb's version includes in-frame clones alone and lacks a portion of them. Found here are over 50,000 clones, about 80% of them singletons; the top ten hold 4.9%. Notes on this clone: What it binds is not known.

J is TRBJ2-5 and V is TRBV7-2; D may match TRBD1 or TRBD2 (6 bases each). Sequencing was performed on PBMCs, taken from a glioma patient whose treatment included an IDH1 peptide vaccine. The clonotype originates from a woman aged 40 to 50 with glioma. Some clones in this sample may be carry-over from other donors' samples. The chain's CDR3 is CASSFDRGRGETQYF. The CDR3 DNA reads TGTGCCAGCAGCTTCGACCGGGGGCGGGGAGAGACCCAGTACTTC.